The 14 T cell receptor beta chains reported below all come from one sample, sequenced in a study of spatial heterogeneity in lung cancer. The antigens for these receptors are not known. Stated time point: sample taken at primary tumor resection. Study-level results: Counts of expanded intratumoral alpha and beta TCRs tracked tumor mutation counts.

TCRdb re-called the 5' RACE reads through MiXCR, storing one row per CDR3 protein. Of about 23,000 distinct CDR3 sequences listed, under 5.5% are singletons. The specimen was lung tumor tissue, collected at surgery. These receptors were taken from a male donor with early-stage non-small cell lung cancer.

This clonotype has ten or more counts. This chain uses TRBV4-2 with TRBJ2-3; D is uncertain. The CDR3 is 18 residues long. Trimming shortened V by 0 bases and J by 1 base, and 17 bases separated the two germline ends. From germline, CDR1 is LGHNA and CDR2 YNFKEQ. CDR3 coding DNA: TGTGCCAGCAGCCAAGATCCGCCGCCCTCGGGTCGCACAGATACGCAGTATTTT. It translates to CASSQDPPPSGRTDTQYF.

In regard to this clonotype: A much larger clone differs by one base, so this may be a read error. V gene TRBV20-1 combines with J gene TRBJ2-3; TRBD2 agrees at 12 bases. Per the germline V gene, CDR1 is DFQATT and CDR2 is SNEGSKA (reference sequence). CDR3 length equals 13 residues. CDR3 sequence (DNA): TGCAGTGCTAGACAAGGACTAGCGGGGACGCGGTATTTT. Translated, it gives CSARQGLAGTRYF.

The CDR3 spells CANGTGGYSPLHF. Written as DNA, the CDR3 is TGTGCCAACGGGACAGGGGGATATTCACCCCTCCACTTT. The chain employs TRBV6-6 and TRBJ1-6, with 11 bases lining up with TRBD1. The CDR3 loop spans 13 amino acids. The germline V gene encodes CDR1 MNHNY and CDR2 SVGAGI (reference sequence). The V and J ends lost 10 bases and 8 bases, in that order; junction bases with no gene match: 4.

In this sample, this clonotype turned up many times. The chain couples TRBV28 to TRBJ1-5; 10 bases fit TRBD1. The V gene's germline CDR1 is MDHEN and CDR2 SYDVKM. The CDR3 has 16 amino acids. The V gene end was trimmed by 2 bases and the J gene end by 7 bases; junction bases not matched to a gene: 8. DNA for the CDR3: TGTGCCAGCAGTTTACCCACGACAGGGGGCTTACAGCCCCAGCATTTT. Protein product: CASSLPTTGGLQPQHF.

In its sample, this clonotype was seen many times. The V call is TRBV15, the J call TRBJ2-3; 7 nucleotides agree with TRBD1. Per germline, CDR1 LNHNV and CDR2 YYDKDF (reference sequence). V lost 0 bases to trimming and J lost 3 bases; unmatched junction nucleotides: 9. CDR3 length: 17 amino acids. CDR3 in amino acids: CATSRDQNRGGTDTQYF. The CDR3, as DNA: TGTGCCACCAGCAGAGATCAAAACAGGGGTGGGACAGATACGCAGTATTTT. Looking up the rest from reference TRBV15 and TRBJ2-3 gives the full variable domain: DAMVIQNPRYQVTQFGKPVTLSCSQTLNHNVMYWYQQKSSQAPKLLFHYYDKDFNNEADTPDNFQSRRPNTSFCFLDIRSPGLGDTAMYLCATSRDQNRGGTDTQYFGPGTRLTVL.

At least ten counts were recorded for this clonotype. The J gene is TRBJ1-4, the V gene TRBV29-1; D gene ambiguous. The CDR3 runs to 14 residues. Germline V lookup: CDR1 SQVTM, CDR2 ANQGSEA. V was cut by 3 bases and J by 3 bases, with 11 bases left in between. The CDR3 DNA follows: TGCAGCGTTGACCGCCGCGTATCTAATGAAAAACTGTTTTTT. Protein sequence: CSVDRRVSNEKLFF. The variable domain in full, with the rest retrieved from reference TRBV29-1 and TRBJ1-4, is SAVISQKPSRDICQRGTSLTIQCQVDSQVTMMFWYRQQPGQSLTLIATANQGSEATYESGFVIDKFPISRPNLTFSTLTVSNMSPEDSSIYLCSVDRRVSNEKLFFGSGTQLSVL.

The chain has TRBV29-1 and TRBJ2-7; 8 bases line up with TRBD1. CDR3 length equals 12 residues. Germline V gives CDR1 SQVTM, CDR2 ANQGSEA. Germline trimming cut 7 bases from V and 6 bases from J; bases unmatched to any gene: 8. The CDR3, as DNA: TGCAGCGGGACAGGGTTGGCAAGCGAGCAGTACTTC. Its translation: CSGTGLASEQYF.

Of note for this clonotype: A much bigger clone sits one base away, suggesting this may be a read error. The V and J genes are TRBV9 and TRBJ2-2; no definite D call. V was trimmed by 1 base and J by 6 bases, leaving 7 bases between them. CDR1 is SGDLS, CDR2 YYNGEE, per germline. The CDR3 has 13 residues. The CDR3 sequence: CASSVWESGELFF. The CDR3 bases are TGTGCCAGCAGCGTATGGGAATCCGGGGAGCTGTTTTTT.

This clonotype occurred many times. This chain uses TRBV12-3 or TRBV12-4 with TRBJ2-5; 7 positions agree with TRBD1. The length of the CDR3 is 14 residues. V was clipped by 4 bases and J by 3 bases; unmatched bases: 5. CDR3 amino acids: CASSSGGVEETQYF. The CDR3 region has the DNA TGTGCCAGCAGTTCAGGGGGAGTCGAAGAGACCCAGTACTTC.

This clonotype was detected ten times or more. The chain uses TRBV5-1 and TRBJ1-1; no firm D call. The V gene's germline CDR1 is SGHRS and CDR2 YFSETQ. V lost 1 base, J lost 1 base, and 5 bases lay in between. The CDR3 runs to 13 residues. In nucleotides, the CDR3 is TGCGCCAGCAGCTTGATACCGAACACTGAAGCTTTCTTT. Residues: CASSLIPNTEAFF.

This clonotype was found many times. The chain is built from TRBV9 and TRBJ2-1, with D unresolved. The CDR3 has 13 amino acids. Trimming left V 0 bases short and J 4 bases short, with 5 bases between. Germline CDR1 reads SGDLS; CDR2 reads YYNGEE. CDR3 in amino acids: CASSVAGYNEQFF. CDR3 in DNA: TGTGCCAGCAGCGTAGCCGGGTACAATGAGCAGTTCTTC. Complete variable domain (other parts from reference TRBV9 and TRBJ2-1): DSGVTQTPKHLITATGQRVTLRCSPRSGDLSVYWYQQSLDQGLQFLIQYYNGEERAKGNILERFSAQQFPDLHSELNLSSLELGDSALYFCASSVAGYNEQFFGPGTRLTVL.

This clonotype was recorded many times. The chain links TRBV11-2 to TRBJ2-1; D is unclear. With 0 bases removed from V and 4 bases from J, the gap between germline ends came to 4 bases. Germline lookup yields CDR1 SGHAT and CDR2 FQNNGV. CDR3 length: 13 residues. Written as DNA, the CDR3 is TGTGCCAGCAGCTTAGACGGTTACAATGAGCAGTTCTTC. Translated: CASSLDGYNEQFF.

This clonotype was recorded many times. This chain joins TRBV28 and TRBJ2-1; D is uncertain. There are 15 residues in the CDR3. From germline, CDR1 is MDHEN and CDR2 SYDVKM. V lost 5 bases and J lost 0, with 11 bases in between. In DNA form, the CDR3 reads TGTGCCAGCAGTATCCTGACCCTCTCCTACAATGAGCAGTTCTTC. As protein: CASSILTLSYNEQFF.

This clonotype was seen a handful of times. V and J are TRBV6-2 or TRBV6-3 and TRBJ2-7; maybe TRBD1 (5 bases). This CDR3 comprises 12 residues. V was cut by 7 bases and J by 0 bases, with 7 bases left in between. CDR1 and CDR2 (germline): MNHEY, SVGEGT. As DNA, the CDR3 is TGTGCCAGCACCAGGGCCTCCTACGAGCAGTACTTC. Translated: CASTRASYEQYF.